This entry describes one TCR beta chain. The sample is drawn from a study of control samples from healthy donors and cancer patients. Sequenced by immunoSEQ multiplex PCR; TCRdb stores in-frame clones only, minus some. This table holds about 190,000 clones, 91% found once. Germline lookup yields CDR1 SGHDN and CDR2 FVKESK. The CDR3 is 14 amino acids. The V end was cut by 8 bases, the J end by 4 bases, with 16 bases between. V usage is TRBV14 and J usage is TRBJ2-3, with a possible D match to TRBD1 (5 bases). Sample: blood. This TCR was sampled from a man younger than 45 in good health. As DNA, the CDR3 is TGTGCCAGCTCGGACACGTCAATTTCAGATACGCAGTATTTT. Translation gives CASSDTSISDTQYF. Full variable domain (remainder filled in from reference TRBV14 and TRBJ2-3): EAGVTQFPSHSVIEKGQTVTLRCDPISGHDNLYWYRRVMGKEIKFLLHFVKESKQDESGMPNNRFLAERTGGTYSTLKVQPAELEDSGVYFCASSDTSISDTQYFGPGTRLTVL.